This T cell receptor (beta chain) was obtained from a study of CD8 T cells in ankylosing spondylitis. Study-wide findings and caveats: Clones linked with disease were CD8+ and fairly uncommon in the peripheral blood. In reactive arthritis synovial fluid and blood, some motif variants had been reported before. Blood from ankylosing spondylitis patients appeared to carry a characteristic roughly 8-variant TCR beta motif. The study looked at matched synovial fluid samples from ankylosing spondylitis patients. Disease-linked clones were reported to be significantly enriched there.

The CDR3 is made up of 14 amino acids. Between the trimmed V and J ends, which lost 1 base and 5 bases, there was a span of 9 bases. This clonotype has a handful of counts. Its target is unknown. Libraries for TCR beta were made by quantitative 5'-RACE with molecular barcodes. TCRdb re-called the 5' RACE reads through MiXCR, storing one row per CDR3 protein. The data contain fewer than 750,000 distinct CDR3 sequences, 19% of them singletons. The clonotype originates from a male donor with ankylosing spondylitis. The chain uses TRBV12-3 or TRBV12-4 and TRBJ2-1; the D gene is possibly TRBD2 (5 bases). Sequencing used blood, either unsorted or a sorted T cell fraction (not recorded which). The CDR3 DNA reads TGTGCCAGCAGTTTAGGGACTGTAAACAATGAGCAGTTCTTC. This gives the protein CASSLGTVNNEQFF.